Presented here are 2 T cell receptor beta chains from one specimen sequenced in a study of CD4 and CD8 cells across lung adenocarcinoma regions. TCRdb recomputed calls from the PCR reads with MiXCR, one row per CDR3 protein. The table shows some 19,000 distinct CDR3 sequences, with around half occurring only once. Material: CD8+ T cells from the center of a lung tumor. The receptors were sampled from a female donor with lung adenocarcinoma. The CD4 and CD8 labels of this study may be unreliable.

The chain combines TRBV7-2 with TRBJ2-2; D possibly matches TRBD1 or TRBD2 (6 bases each). In germline, CDR1 is SGHTA, CDR2 FQGNSA. This CDR3 region has 14 residues. Trimming removed 3 bases from V and 5 bases from J, with 10 bases in between. The CDR3 spells CASSFWGATGELFF. For the CDR3, the DNA is TGTGCCAGCAGCTTTTGGGGGGCAACCGGGGAGCTGTTTTTT.

In its sample, this clonotype was seen once. Mismatch with germline at one junction end may stem from a read error. The chain joins TRBV27 to TRBJ2-3; possibly TRBD2 for D (7 bases). This CDR3 contains 15 residues. Germline loops: CDR1 MNHEY, CDR2 SMNVEV (reference sequence). In DNA form, the CDR3 reads TGTGCCAGCGCCGGGGGGCGGAGAGCCGAAAACACGCAGTATTTC. It specifies CASAGGRRAENTQYF.